The entry below gives a single T cell receptor beta chain sequence along with its context. This clonotype was observed many times. Its antigen is unknown. One base away there is no much larger clone; base qualities are not given. The germline V gene specifies MNHEY as CDR1 and SVGEGT as CDR2. The CDR3 has 14 amino acids, counting the end cysteine and phenylalanine. CDR3 DNA is the only sequence kept; it has 42 bases, read in frame from the first base. The trim is 6 bases for V and 3 bases for J, with a gap of 15 bases between the germline ends. Sequencer: Illumina HiSeq 2500. TCR beta libraries were prepared by quantitative 5'-RACE with molecular barcodes. Per the source publication's procedure: To identify disease-linked TCR variants, a new computational method was used, one built on a probabilistic model of VDJ rearrangement. In-frame beta chains were kept once TCRdb had trimmed the public reads at Q25 with fastp and called clones with MiXCR. Merged by CDR3 protein, the rows form single entries marked with the most common genes and DNA. These V and J calls are TCRdb output, not the study's own analysis. The sample records 240,000 or so distinct CDR3 sequences, approximately 9% of which are singletons. The ten largest make up almost 7% of the sample.

The source of the sample is a study of CD8 T cells in ankylosing spondylitis (dated by TCRdb to about 2017). For context, the study as a whole: The study profiled T cell receptor beta repertoires in healthy donors and ankylosing spondylitis patients to find disease-linked TCR variants. In total, the full study cohort was made up of approximately 99 healthy donors and 25 to 30 ankylosing spondylitis patients. Samples of peripheral blood were taken, and for ankylosing spondylitis patients, synovial fluid was collected as well. The investigation overall reported the following: The disease-linked clones were reported to be significantly enriched in matched synovial fluid samples from ankylosing spondylitis patients. Blood from ankylosing spondylitis patients appeared to be characterized by a TCR beta motif made up of seven or eight highly homologous amino acid variants. In peripheral blood, the disease-linked clones were found at relatively low frequencies and had a CD8+ phenotype. Some of the motif variants had been reported before in the synovial fluid and blood of reactive arthritis patients, a finding that suggests common disease-initiation mechanisms.

The TCR originated in a male donor with ankylosing spondylitis or in good health (not recorded which). The receptor chain draws on TRBV6-2 or TRBV6-3 and TRBJ2-7; possibly the D gene is TRBD2, per 6 matching bases. Source material: blood, either unsorted or a sorted T cell fraction (not recorded which). The nucleotides read TGTGCCAGCAGCCAACCCGGGAGTTACTACGAGCAGTACTTC. Translated, it reads CASSQPGSYYEQYF.